The sequence of this T cell receptor beta chain was determined in a study of CD8 T cells in Susac syndrome. Whole-study context: The sequenced Susac syndrome patients comprised five or six with active disease and roughly 8 in remission. The study, taken as a whole, reports: Susac-specific public clones were found in total CD8+ and CD8+ TEMRA repertoires, numbering 15 to 20 and five, respectively. Acknowledgment was made by the study that its TCR sequencing and HLA analysis involved a relatively small number of individuals.

This clonotype was seen only once. What it binds is not known. With random hexamers, roughly 0.45 to 1 ug RNA was reverse transcribed. TCRdb passed the immunoSEQ multiplex PCR reads through MiXCR, listing each CDR3 protein once. The data hold under 85,000 distinct CDR3 sequences, with approximately 93% observed a single time. In contrast to the negatively isolated CD8+ and CD4+ T cells, TEMRA cells were FACS-enriched. The V and J ends lost 6 bases and 8 bases respectively, with 11 bases between them. Per the germline V gene, CDR1 is MNHNY and CDR2 is SVGAGI (reference sequence). This CDR3 region has 12 residues.

The origin of this receptor is a human donor with Susac syndrome. This chain links TRBV6-6 with TRBJ2-1; no reliable D call. The sample comprised CD8+ T cells from PBMCs. The CDR3 sequence is CASSLDPDEQFF. Here the CDR3 DNA reads TGTGCCAGCAGCCTCGACCCCGATGAGCAGTTCTTC.